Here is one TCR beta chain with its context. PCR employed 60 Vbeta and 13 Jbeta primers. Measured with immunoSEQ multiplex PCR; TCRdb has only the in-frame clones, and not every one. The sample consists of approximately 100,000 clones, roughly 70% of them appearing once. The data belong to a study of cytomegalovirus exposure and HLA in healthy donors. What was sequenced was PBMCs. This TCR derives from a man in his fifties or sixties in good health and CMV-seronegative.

CDR3 DNA sequence: TGCGCCAGCAGCTTGTCTAGCGGGGGGTACAATGAGCAGTTCTTC. Residues: CASSLSSGGYNEQFF. The rearrangement joins TRBV5-1 to TRBJ2-1, with 11 bases fitting TRBD2. Germline V gene lookup returns CDR1 SGHRS and CDR2 YFSETQ. This CDR3 has 15 residues. V gave up 1 base and J gave up 4 bases; unmatched junction bases: 1.